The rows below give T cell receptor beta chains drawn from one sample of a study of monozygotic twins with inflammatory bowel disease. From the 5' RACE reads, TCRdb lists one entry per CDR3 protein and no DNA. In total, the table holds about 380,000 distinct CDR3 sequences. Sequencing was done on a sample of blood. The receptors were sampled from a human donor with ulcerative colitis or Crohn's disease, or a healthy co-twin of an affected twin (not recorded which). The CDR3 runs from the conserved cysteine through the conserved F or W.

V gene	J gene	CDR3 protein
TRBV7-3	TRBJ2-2	CASSLQDREVTGELFF
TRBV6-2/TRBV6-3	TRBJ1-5	CASSYNPDRGGFRDQPQHF
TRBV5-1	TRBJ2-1	CASSLARTEGEQFF
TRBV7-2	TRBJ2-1	CASSYPKRGGAHQRSYNEQFF
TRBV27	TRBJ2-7	CASSPDGNYEQYF
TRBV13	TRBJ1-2	CASSLAGPSYGYTF
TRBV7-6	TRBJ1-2	CASSARTGKGGYTF
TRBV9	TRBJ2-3	CASSSLTSGGAGDTQYF
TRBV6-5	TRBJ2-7	CASSYGPTSYEQYF
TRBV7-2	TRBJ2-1	CASSLALEDNEQFF
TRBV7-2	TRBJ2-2	CASSFASGVNTGELFF
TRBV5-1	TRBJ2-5	CASSPAREVQETQYF
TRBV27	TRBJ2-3	CATRRVGGRTDTQYF
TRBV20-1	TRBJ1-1	CSARVTNTEAFF
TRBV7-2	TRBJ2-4	CASSLVASGGPGKNIQYF
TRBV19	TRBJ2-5	CACGTGGNEETQYF
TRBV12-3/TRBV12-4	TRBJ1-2	CASSLGRVYGYTF
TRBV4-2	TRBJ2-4	CASSQGQGTNIQYF
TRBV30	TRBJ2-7	CAWRGQGGVYEQYF
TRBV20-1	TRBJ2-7	CSARVGRARGQYF
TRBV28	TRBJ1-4	CASSLQGSEKLFF
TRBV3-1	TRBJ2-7	CASSQDNNEQYF
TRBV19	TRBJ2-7	CASSSFSGLYEQYF
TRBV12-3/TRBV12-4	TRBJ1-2	CASTLRRGSNYGYTF
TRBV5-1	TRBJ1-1	CASSLAGAGGWTEAFF
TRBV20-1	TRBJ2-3	CSAKGPSGVTDTQYF
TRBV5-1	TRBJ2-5	CASSFGPQGETQYF
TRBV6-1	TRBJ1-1	CASSRWAGADTEAFF
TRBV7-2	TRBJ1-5	CASSRVTGINQPQHF
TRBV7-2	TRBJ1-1	CASSFWTLNTEAFF
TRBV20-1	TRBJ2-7	CSASSLGKLYEQYF
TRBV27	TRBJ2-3	CASSRGGAGVYTQYF
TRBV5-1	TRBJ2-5	CASSVNPGTGQETQYF
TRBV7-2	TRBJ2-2	CASSFSGATTTGELFF
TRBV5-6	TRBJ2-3	CASSWGTIGGTDTQYF
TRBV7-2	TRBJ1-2	CASSFTPNYGYTF
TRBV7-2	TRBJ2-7	CASSSRQGSYEQYF
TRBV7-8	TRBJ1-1	CASSLVDSHTEAFF
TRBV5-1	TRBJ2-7	CASSLQPGTAPYEQYF
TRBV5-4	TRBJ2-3	CASTPRQQGGDTQYF
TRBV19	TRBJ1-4	CASSIGTDEKLFF
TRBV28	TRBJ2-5	CASSSFQGARIETQYF
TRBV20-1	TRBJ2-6	CSANDPGGANVLTF